Described below is a single TCR beta chain sequence and its context. The sample is drawn from a study of cytotoxic CD8 clonotypes in ibrutinib-treated CLL. Assay: immunoSEQ multiplex PCR; the TCRdb copy retains only in-frame clones and omits some. The sample includes hundreds of thousands of clones, about 64% of them seen just once. The CDR3 covers 16 residues. Trimming at V came to 0 bases and at J to 3 bases, leaving 2 bases not matched to a gene. CDR1 is LGHNT and CDR2 is FRNRAP in the germline V gene. This sample comprised PBMCs, obtained after 36 months of ibrutinib treatment. The chain combines TRBV12-5 with TRBJ2-2, with 9 nucleotides matching TRBD1. This clonotype was obtained from a human donor with chronic lymphocytic leukemia. Here the CDR3 DNA reads TGTGCTAGTGGTTTGGTGGGACAGGGATACACCGGGGAGCTGTTTTTT. It encodes CASGLVGQGYTGELFF.